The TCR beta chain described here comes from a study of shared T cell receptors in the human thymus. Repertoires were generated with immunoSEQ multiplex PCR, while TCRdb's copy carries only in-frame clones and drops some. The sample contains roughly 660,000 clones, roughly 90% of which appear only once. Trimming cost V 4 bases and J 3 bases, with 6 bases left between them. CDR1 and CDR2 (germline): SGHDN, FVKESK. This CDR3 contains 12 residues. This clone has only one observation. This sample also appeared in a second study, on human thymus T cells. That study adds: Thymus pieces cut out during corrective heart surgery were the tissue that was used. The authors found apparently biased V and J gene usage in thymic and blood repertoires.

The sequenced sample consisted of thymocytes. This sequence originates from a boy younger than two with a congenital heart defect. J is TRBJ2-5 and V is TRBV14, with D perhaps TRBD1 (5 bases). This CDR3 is CASSRGKETQYF. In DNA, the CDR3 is TGTGCCAGCAGCCGGGGCAAAGAGACCCAGTACTTC.